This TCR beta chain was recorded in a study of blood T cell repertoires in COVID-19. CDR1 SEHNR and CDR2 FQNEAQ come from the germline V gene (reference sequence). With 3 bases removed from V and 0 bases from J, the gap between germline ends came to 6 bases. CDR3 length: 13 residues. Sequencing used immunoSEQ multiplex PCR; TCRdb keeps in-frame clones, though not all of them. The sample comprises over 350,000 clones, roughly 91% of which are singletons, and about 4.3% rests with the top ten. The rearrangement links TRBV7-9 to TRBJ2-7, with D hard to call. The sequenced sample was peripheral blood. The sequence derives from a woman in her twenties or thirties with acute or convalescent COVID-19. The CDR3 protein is CASSFDSSYEQYF. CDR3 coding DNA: TGTGCCAGCAGCTTCGATAGCTCCTACGAGCAGTACTTC.